This TCR beta chain is from a study of cytomegalovirus exposure and HLA in healthy donors. Overall study results and limits: DRB1 showed the most TCR associations and HLA-C the fewest in a later analysis, as rates varied by HLA locus.

In regard to this clone: Its antigen is not identified.

Primers: 60 Vbeta forward and 13 Jbeta reverse. Using immunoSEQ multiplex PCR, the repertoire was profiled, and TCRdb retains in-frame clones only, with some absent. The sample records around 130,000 clones, approximately 80% being singletons. The germline V gene encodes CDR1 SEHNR and CDR2 FQNEAQ (reference sequence). The CDR3 totals 16 residues. Trimming cost V 2 bases and J 8 bases; bases outside gene matches: 6. Sequenced material: PBMCs. The V call is TRBV7-9, the J call TRBJ2-1, with 13 bases that match TRBD2. This receptor was taken from a woman between 18 and 30 years old in good health and CMV-seronegative. This chain's CDR3 is CASSLTLAGGADEQFF. Here the CDR3 DNA reads TGTGCCAGCAGCTTAACACTAGCGGGGGGGGCGGATGAGCAGTTCTTC.